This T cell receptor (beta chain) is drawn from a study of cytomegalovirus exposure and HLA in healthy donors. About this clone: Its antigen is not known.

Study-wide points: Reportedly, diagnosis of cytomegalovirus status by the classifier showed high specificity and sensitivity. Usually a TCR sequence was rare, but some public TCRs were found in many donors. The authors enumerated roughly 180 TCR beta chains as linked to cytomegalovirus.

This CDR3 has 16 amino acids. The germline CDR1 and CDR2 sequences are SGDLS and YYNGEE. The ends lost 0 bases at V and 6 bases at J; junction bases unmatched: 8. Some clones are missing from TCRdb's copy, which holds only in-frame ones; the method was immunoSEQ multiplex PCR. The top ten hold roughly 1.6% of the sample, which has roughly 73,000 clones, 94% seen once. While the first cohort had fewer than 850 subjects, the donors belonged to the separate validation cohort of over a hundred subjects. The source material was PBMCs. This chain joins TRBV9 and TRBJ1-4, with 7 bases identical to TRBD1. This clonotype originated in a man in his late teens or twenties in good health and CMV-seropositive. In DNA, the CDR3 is TGTGCCAGCAGCGTAGGGAGGGCAGGGGGGTATGAAAAACTGTTTTTT. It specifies CASSVGRAGGYEKLFF.